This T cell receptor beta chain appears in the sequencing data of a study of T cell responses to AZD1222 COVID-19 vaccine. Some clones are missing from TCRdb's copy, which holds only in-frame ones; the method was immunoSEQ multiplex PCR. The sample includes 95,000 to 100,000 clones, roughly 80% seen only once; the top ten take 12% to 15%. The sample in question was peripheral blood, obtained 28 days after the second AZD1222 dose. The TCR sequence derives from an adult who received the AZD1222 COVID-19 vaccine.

CDR3 bases: TGTGCCAGCAGCTTAGCGAGTGTCGATGAGTACGAGCAGTACTTC. Encoded protein: CASSLASVDEYEQYF. The rearrangement links TRBV11-3 to TRBJ2-7; D is unclear. V was shortened by 1 base and J by 4 bases, with 14 bases between the two germline ends. Germline lookup yields CDR1 SGHNT and CDR2 YENEEA. The CDR3 runs 15 residues.